The 9 T cell receptor beta chains given below trace back to one sample, sequenced in a study of T cell repertoires in cytomegalovirus infection. TCRdb re-called the reads with MiXCR, one entry per CDR3 protein. The sample lists fewer than 200,000 distinct CDR3 sequences; more than 9% were seen once. The sequenced material came from PBMCs. These receptors were collected from a human donor in good health (CMV status not recorded). Some clones in this sample may be carry-over from other donors' samples.

This clonotype has more than one count but fewer than ten. Relative to the germline gene, one junction end is altered; a read error may explain this. The rearrangement links TRBV4-3 to TRBJ2-1, with a possible D match to TRBD2 (5 bases). This CDR3 region has 17 residues. Germline assignment: CDR1 LGHNA and CDR2 YSLEER. This chain's CDR3 is CASSQDLPGTSSNEQFF. In nucleotides, the CDR3 is TGCGCCAGCAGCCAAGACCTGCCGGGAACCTCCTCCAATGAGCAGTTCTTC.

This clonotype was recorded many times. This chain joins TRBV7-9 and TRBJ1-1; D unclear. In germline, CDR1 is SEHNR, CDR2 FQNEAQ (reference sequence). The CDR3 length is 15 residues. Trimming left V 4 bases short and J 3 bases short, with 15 bases between. The CDR3 DNA reads TGTGCCAGCAGCTCAAGCCTAACAGTCGACACTGAAGCTTTCTTT. Translating gives CASSSSLTVDTEAFF.

This clonotype has just a few counts. This chain connects TRBV15 to TRBJ1-5, with D tentatively TRBD1 (6 bases). This CDR3 comprises 14 residues. The V gene lost 9 bases and the J gene lost 2 bases, with 14 bases spanning the gap. Germline-derived CDR1 and CDR2 are LNHNV and YYDKDF (reference sequence). Written as DNA, the CDR3 is TGTGCCACAGCCCGGGACATGGGCAATCAGCCCCAGCATTTT. This translates into CATARDMGNQPQHF.

This clonotype was recorded many times. The chain uses TRBV7-2 and TRBJ2-3; 12 nucleotides align to TRBD2. This CDR3 is 17 amino acids long. CDR1 SGHTA and CDR2 FQGNSA come from the germline V gene. V was pared by 0 bases and J by 4 bases, with 5 bases of the junction left unmatched. CDR3 coding DNA: TGTGCCAGCAGCTTAGCTCTAGCGGGGGGGCCGGCAGATACGCAGTATTTT. Translating it yields CASSLALAGGPADTQYF.

This clonotype has at least ten counts. The V and J genes are TRBV7-2 and TRBJ2-7, with 9 positions matching TRBD2. CDR3 length equals 15 residues. Germline V CDR1 and CDR2: SGHTA, FQGNSA. V was clipped by 8 bases and J by 0 bases; unmatched bases: 8. The CDR3 sequence: CASSRGGRASYEQYF. The CDR3 coding sequence is TGTGCCAGCTCTCGGGGCGGGAGGGCCTCCTACGAGCAGTACTTC.

This clonotype has only a few counts. The V call is TRBV2, the J call TRBJ1-1; unclear D gene. CDR1 and CDR2 from the germline V gene are SNHLY and FYNNEI. The CDR3 runs 12 residues. V was clipped by 8 bases and J by 1 base, with 8 bases between them. CDR3 sequence (DNA): TGTGCCAGCTACGACGGGAACACTGAAGCTTTCTTT. Translation gives CASYDGNTEAFF.

This clonotype was seen at least ten times. The chain has TRBV7-8 and TRBJ2-1, with 8 positions matching TRBD2. The trim removed 1 base at V and 6 bases at J, leaving 8 bases unmatched. This CDR3 spans 16 amino acids. Germline V gene data show CDR1 as SGHVS and CDR2 as FQNEAQ. The CDR3 DNA sequence: TGTGCCAGCAGCTTAGGGGTAGCGGGACTGGGCAATGAGCAGTTCTTC. Its translation is CASSLGVAGLGNEQFF.

In this sample, this clonotype turned up many times. This chain links TRBV28 with TRBJ1-1; no reliable D call. CDR1 and CDR2 from the germline V gene are MDHEN and SYDVKM. The CDR3 runs to 12 residues. DNA of the CDR3: TGTGTCGTCAGGCTGTTGAACACTGAAGCTTTCTTT. Protein sequence: CVVRLLNTEAFF.

There are many counts of this clonotype. V is TRBV28 and J is TRBJ2-7, with TRBD2 identical over 9 bases. The CDR3 has 16 residues. Unmatched junction bases numbered 11, after V lost 3 bases and J lost 5 bases. Germline V lookup: CDR1 MDHEN, CDR2 SYDVKM. CDR3 nucleotides: TGTGCCAGCAGTTTCATTCGGCTAGCGGGAACCCACGAGCAGTACTTC. It yields the protein CASSFIRLAGTHEQYF.